The clone carrying this T cell receptor (beta chain) was seen a few times. The sample comes from a study of cytomegalovirus exposure and HLA in healthy donors. The germline gives CDR1 SQVTM, CDR2 ANQGSEA. CDR3 size: 14 residues. The V end lost 7 bases, the J end lost 3 bases, and 18 bases lay between the germline ends. The PCR contained 60 Vbeta and 13 Jbeta primers. Clones were sequenced by immunoSEQ multiplex PCR, and TCRdb holds only the in-frame ones, with some missing. Here the sample spans 210,000 or so clones, around four fifths being singletons. The specimen was PBMCs. The chain recombines TRBV29-1 with TRBJ1-1; D gene uncertain. The TCR sequence derives from a woman aged 55-70 years in good health and CMV-seropositive. CDR3 sequence: CSGRFGGRHTEAFF. CDR3 nucleotides: TGCAGCGGTCGATTCGGAGGGAGGCACACTGAAGCTTTCTTT.